The entry that follows covers one T cell receptor (beta chain) sequence. What it binds is not known. This record belongs to a study of human T cells and chemical hapten exposure. Study results and caveats: With DPC sensitization, TCRs exceeding 1 in 1000 frequency showed no change.

Authors' analysis steps: A per-sample median of about 94,000 TCRs was observed, with counts ranging from roughly 23,224 to 700,000. TCRdb re-analysed the RACE reads in MiXCR, keeping a single row per CDR3 protein. The V and J calls follow TCRdb's processing rather than the paper's. The sample carries about 96,000 distinct CDR3 sequences, approximately 9.3% recorded once. The time point is: patch test 2, 6 weeks after DPC sensitization. Treatment specified: therapeutic diphenylcyclopropenone sensitization with weekly scalp DPC. Blood draws came first, before each patch test. This CDR3 is 15 amino acids long. Germline CDR1 reads KGHSH; CDR2 reads LQKENI. The trim removed 5 bases at V and 6 bases at J, leaving 8 bases unmatched.

This sequence joins TRBV18 and TRBJ1-5, with 9 bases that match TRBD1. The TCR originated in a woman aged 40 to 50 with alopecia areata. Some clones in this sample may be carry-over from other donors' samples. This specimen was whole blood, taken in connection with sensitization to the hapten diphenylcyclopropenone (DPC). As DNA, the CDR3 is TGTGCCAGCTCAACTTACCGGGACAGGGTTCAGCCCCAGCATTTT. Translation gives CASSTYRDRVQPQHF.